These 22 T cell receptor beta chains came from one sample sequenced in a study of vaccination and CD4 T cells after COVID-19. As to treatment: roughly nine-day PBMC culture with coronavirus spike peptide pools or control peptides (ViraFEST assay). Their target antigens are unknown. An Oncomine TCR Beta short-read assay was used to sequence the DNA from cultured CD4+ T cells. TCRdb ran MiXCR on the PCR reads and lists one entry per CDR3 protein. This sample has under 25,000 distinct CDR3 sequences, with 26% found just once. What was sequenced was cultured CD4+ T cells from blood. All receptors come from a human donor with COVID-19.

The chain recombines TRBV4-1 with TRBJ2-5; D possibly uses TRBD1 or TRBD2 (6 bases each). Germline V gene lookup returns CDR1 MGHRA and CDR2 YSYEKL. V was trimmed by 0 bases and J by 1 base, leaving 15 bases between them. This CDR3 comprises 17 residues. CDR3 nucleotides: TGCGCCAGCAGCCAAGATGCCCCGGGGGCCCTCCAAGAGACCCAGTACTTC. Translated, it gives CASSQDAPGALQETQYF.

The CDR3 is CASSIPSTGNGYTF. CDR3 nucleotides: TGTGCCAGTAGTATCCCCTCGACAGGGAATGGCTACACCTTC. The chain couples TRBV19 to TRBJ1-2, with TRBD1 identical over 7 bases. This CDR3 spans 14 amino acids. Germline CDR1 reads LNHDA; CDR2 reads SQIVND (reference sequence). V lost 3 bases to trimming and J lost 6 bases; unmatched junction nucleotides: 7.

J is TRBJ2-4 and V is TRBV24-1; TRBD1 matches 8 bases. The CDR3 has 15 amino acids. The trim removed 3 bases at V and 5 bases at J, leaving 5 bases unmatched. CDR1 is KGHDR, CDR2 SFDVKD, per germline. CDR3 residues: CATSDPLDRENIQYF. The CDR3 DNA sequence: TGTGCCACCAGTGATCCACTGGACAGGGAAAACATTCAGTACTTC.

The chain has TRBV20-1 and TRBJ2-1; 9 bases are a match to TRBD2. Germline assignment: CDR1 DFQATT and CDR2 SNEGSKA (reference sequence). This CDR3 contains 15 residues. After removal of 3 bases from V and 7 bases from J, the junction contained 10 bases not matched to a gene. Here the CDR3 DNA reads TGCAGTGCTAGGATTATAGCGGGGGCCGTAAATGAGCAGTTCTTC. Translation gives CSARIIAGAVNEQFF.

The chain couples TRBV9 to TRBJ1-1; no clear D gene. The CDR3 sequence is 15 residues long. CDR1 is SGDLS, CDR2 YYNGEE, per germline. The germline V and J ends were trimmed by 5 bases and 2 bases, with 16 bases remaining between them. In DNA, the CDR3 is TGTGCCAGCAGTAGAAGGGAAGGACCTAACACTGAAGCTTTCTTT. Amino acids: CASSRREGPNTEAFF.

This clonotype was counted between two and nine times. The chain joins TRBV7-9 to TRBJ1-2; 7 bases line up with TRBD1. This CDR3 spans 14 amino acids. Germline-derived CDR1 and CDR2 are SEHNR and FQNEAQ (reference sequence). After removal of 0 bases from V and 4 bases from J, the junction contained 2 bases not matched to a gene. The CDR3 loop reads CASSLAGQTYGYTF. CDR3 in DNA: TGTGCCAGCAGCTTAGCGGGACAGACCTATGGCTACACCTTC.

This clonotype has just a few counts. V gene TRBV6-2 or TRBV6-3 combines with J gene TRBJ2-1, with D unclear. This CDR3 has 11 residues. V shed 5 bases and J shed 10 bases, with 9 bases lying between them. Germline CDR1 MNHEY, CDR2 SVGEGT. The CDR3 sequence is CASSDLDEQFF. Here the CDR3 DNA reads TGTGCCAGCAGTGATTTGGACGAGCAGTTCTTC.

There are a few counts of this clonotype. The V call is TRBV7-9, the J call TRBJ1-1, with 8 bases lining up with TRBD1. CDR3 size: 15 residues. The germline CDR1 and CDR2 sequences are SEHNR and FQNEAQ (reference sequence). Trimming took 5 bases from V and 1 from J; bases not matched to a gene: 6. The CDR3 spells CASSPPGGGNTEAFF. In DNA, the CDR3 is TGTGCCAGCAGCCCCCCAGGGGGCGGGAACACTGAAGCTTTCTTT.

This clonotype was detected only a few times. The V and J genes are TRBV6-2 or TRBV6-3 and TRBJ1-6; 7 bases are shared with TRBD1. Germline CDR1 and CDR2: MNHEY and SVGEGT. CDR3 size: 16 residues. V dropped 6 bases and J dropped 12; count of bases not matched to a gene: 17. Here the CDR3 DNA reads TGTGCCAGCAGACCCAGTGACAGGGTCGATAGCAGACCCCTCCACTTT. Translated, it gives CASRPSDRVDSRPLHF.

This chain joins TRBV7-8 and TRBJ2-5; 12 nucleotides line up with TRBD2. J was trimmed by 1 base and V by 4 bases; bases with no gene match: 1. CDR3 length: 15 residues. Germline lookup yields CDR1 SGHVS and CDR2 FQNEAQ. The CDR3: CASSSGLAGQETQYF. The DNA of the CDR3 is TGTGCCAGCAGCTCGGGACTAGCGGGCCAAGAGACCCAGTACTTC.

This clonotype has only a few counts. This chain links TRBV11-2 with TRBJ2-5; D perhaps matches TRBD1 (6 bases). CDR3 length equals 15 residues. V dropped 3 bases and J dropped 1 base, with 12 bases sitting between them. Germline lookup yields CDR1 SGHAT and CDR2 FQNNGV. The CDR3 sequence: CASSFRDTFQETQYF. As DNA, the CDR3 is TGTGCCAGCAGCTTCCGGGACACTTTCCAAGAGACCCAGTACTTC.

CDR3 residues: CASSFLQGYGYTF. The CDR3 DNA sequence: TGTGCCAGCAGTTTCTTACAGGGTTATGGCTACACCTTC. V and J are TRBV27 and TRBJ1-2; D may be TRBD1 (6 bases). Germline values: CDR1 MNHEY, CDR2 SMNVEV (reference sequence). The CDR3 is 13 residues long. The V gene lost 3 bases and the J gene lost 5 bases, with 10 bases spanning the gap.

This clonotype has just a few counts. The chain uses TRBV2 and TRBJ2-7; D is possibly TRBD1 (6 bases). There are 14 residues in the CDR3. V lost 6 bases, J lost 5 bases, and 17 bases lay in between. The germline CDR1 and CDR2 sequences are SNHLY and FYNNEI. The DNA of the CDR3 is TGTGCCAGCAGCTACAGGGAAAGGTATGACGAGCAGTACTTC. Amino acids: CASSYRERYDEQYF.

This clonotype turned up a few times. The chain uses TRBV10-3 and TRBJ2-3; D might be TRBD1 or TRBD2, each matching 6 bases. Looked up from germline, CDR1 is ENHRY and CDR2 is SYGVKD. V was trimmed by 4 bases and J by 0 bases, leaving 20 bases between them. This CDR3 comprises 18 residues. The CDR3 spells CAISVTGREGGSTDTQYF. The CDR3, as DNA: TGTGCCATCAGTGTAACAGGGAGAGAGGGGGGTAGCACAGATACGCAGTATTTT.

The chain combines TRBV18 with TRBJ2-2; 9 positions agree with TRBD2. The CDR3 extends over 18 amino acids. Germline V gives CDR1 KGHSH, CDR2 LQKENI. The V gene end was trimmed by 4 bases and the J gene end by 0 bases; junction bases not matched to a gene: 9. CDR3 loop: CASSRDSTSGPNTGELFF. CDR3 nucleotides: TGTGCCAGCTCACGGGACAGCACTAGCGGGCCGAACACCGGGGAGCTGTTTTTT.

CDR3: CASSLDRGRAIQYF. In nucleotides, the CDR3 is TGTGCCAGCAGCTTAGATCGTGGGAGAGCCATTCAGTACTTC. The V gene is TRBV11-3, the J gene TRBJ2-4; the D gene is possibly TRBD2 (5 bases). Germline lookup yields CDR1 SGHNT and CDR2 YENEEA. V lost 0 bases to trimming and J lost 9 bases, with 12 bases between them. This CDR3 has 14 residues.

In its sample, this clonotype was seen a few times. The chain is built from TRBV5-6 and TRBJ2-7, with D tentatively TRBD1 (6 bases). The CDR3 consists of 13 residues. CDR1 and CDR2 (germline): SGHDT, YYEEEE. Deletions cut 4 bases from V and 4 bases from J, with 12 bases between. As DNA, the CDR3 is TGTGCCAGCAGCAAGGTAGGGGGTTACGAGCAGTACTTC. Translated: CASSKVGGYEQYF.

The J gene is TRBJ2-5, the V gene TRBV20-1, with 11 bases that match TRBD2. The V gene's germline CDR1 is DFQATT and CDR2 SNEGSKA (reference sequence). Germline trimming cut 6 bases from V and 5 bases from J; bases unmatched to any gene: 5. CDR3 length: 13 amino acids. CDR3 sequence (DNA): TGCAGTGCCCTTAGCGGGGGGGGTGAGACCCAGTACTTC. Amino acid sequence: CSALSGGGETQYF.

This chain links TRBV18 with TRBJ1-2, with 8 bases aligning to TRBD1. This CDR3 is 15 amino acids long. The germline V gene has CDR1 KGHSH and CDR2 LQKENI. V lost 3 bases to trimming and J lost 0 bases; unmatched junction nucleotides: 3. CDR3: CASSPGQVPNYGYTF. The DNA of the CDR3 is TGTGCCAGCTCACCGGGACAGGTCCCTAACTATGGCTACACCTTC.

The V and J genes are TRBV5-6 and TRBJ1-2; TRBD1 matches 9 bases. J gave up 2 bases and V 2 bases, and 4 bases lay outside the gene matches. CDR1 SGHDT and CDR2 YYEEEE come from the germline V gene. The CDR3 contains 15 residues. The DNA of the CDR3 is TGTGCCAGCAGCTTTATGGGACAGGGAAACTATGGCTACACCTTC. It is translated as CASSFMGQGNYGYTF.

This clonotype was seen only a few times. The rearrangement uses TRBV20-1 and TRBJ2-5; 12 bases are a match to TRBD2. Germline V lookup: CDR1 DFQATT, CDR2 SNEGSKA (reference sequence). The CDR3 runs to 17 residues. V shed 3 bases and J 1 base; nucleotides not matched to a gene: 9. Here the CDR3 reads CSASPRLAGATQETQYF. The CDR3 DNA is TGCAGTGCTAGTCCCCGACTAGCGGGGGCGACCCAAGAGACCCAGTACTTC.

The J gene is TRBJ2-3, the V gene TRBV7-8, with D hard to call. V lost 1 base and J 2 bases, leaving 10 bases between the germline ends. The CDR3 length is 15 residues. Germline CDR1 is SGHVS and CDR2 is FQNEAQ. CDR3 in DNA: TGTGCCAGCAGCTTAGGATCGGGTTACACAGATACGCAGTATTTT. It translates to CASSLGSGYTDTQYF.